The rows below give T cell receptor beta chains drawn from one sample of a study of blood T cell repertoires in COVID-19. Here immunoSEQ multiplex PCR was the method, and the copy in TCRdb shows in-frame clones only, minus some. In the table there are 130,000 to 150,000 clones, more than 65% of which are singletons. Sequencing was performed on peripheral blood. These receptor sequences come from a woman in her forties or fifties in a cohort sampled during active or convalescent COVID-19. The conserved cysteine and the conserved F or W are not part of the CDR3 here. Fields, in order: V gene, J gene, CDR3 protein.

V: TRBV11-3
J: TRBJ2-5
CDR3: ASSRQGAGETQY

V: TRBV10-3
J: TRBJ2-7
CDR3: AISLLTGAHEQY

V: TRBV5-1
J: TRBJ1-2
CDR3: ASSGTGAAGGYT

V: TRBV10-3
J: TRBJ1-6
CDR3: AISPQPPGSWYSPLH

V: TRBV6-4
J: TRBJ1-1
CDR3: ASSDSDRGNEAF

V: TRBV9
J: TRBJ2-7
CDR3: ASSAETRAYEQY

V: TRBV7-2
J: TRBJ1-2
CDR3: ASSPSLGDRHGYT

V: TRBV25-1
J: TRBJ1-4
CDR3: ASSEYRVGTNEKLF

V: TRBV12-5
J: TRBJ2-2
CDR3: ASGLVGRATGELF

V: TRBV29-1
J: TRBJ1-2
CDR3: SVEEARSGSLNT

V: TRBV27
J: TRBJ2-1
CDR3: ASSLAGGPLYNEQF

V: TRBV10-1
J: TRBJ2-7
CDR3: ASSPDTYEQY

V: TRBV4-1
J: TRBJ1-3
CDR3: ASSRRETLDGNTIY

V: TRBV11-3
J: TRBJ2-7
CDR3: ASSLVGGEQY

V: TRBV5-1
J: TRBJ2-7
CDR3: ASSSTGQASYEQY

V: TRBV7-9
J: TRBJ1-3
CDR3: ASSPPGGQGNTIY

V: TRBV19
J: TRBJ2-1
CDR3: ASSISSSYNEQF

V: TRBV15
J: TRBJ2-5
CDR3: ATSRDPGEETQY